This TCR beta chain is from a study of regulatory T cells in long-lasting Graves disease (dated by TCRdb to about 2021). For context, the study as a whole: Patients with newly diagnosed Graves' disease had been on antithyroid drugs for under 3 months. A total of roughly 35 samples were covered by TCR sequencing, comprising around 13 persistent and roughly 20 newly diagnosed Graves' disease patients. The study was conducted in China and was registered as a clinical trial. This study used TCR sequencing and RNA sequencing of peripheral blood to compare persistent Graves' disease patients against newly diagnosed Graves' disease patients. Beyond this particular receptor, the publication reports: Compared with newly diagnosed patients, patients with persistent Graves' disease had lower TCR Shannon entropy and fewer highly expanded clones, which suggests clonal expansion. Sequencing and analysis were limited to the TCR beta chain. Preferential use of TRBV28, TRBJ1-2 and TRBJ2-5 was observed in persistent disease, whereas TRBV20-1 and TRBJ2-1 were favored in newly diagnosed disease. As a limitation, the authors acknowledged that the small sample size may reduce accuracy. The study examined only peripheral blood because the primary lesion, thyroid tissue, could not be accessed. A larger number of public clonotypes was shared among persistent patients (over 2,500) than among newly diagnosed patients (around 970).

This specimen's time point label, per the study, means: newly diagnosed GD, antithyroid drugs for less than 3 months. For both TCR sequencing and RNA sequencing, RNA was extracted from PBMCs in TRIzol. The diagnosis of Graves' disease followed American Thyroid Association guidelines. Recruitment of patients was carried out at an endocrinology department in Xi'an, China. From each patient, approximately 9.9 milliliters of peripheral blood was collected into an EDTA anticoagulant tube. Ficoll Paque Plus density gradient separation was used to isolate PBMCs, and no further T cell sorting was done. An Agilent 2100 Bioanalyzer and agarose gel were used to check RNA quality, and a NanoDrop 2000 was used to measure RNA concentration. The CDR3 holds 15 amino acids from the cysteine to the phenylalanine. Kept here is only the CDR3 DNA, which spans 45 bases and is read in frame from base 1. V loses 10 bases at its end and J loses 1 base; junction bases beyond the gene matches: 8. The germline V gene sets CDR1 to ENHRY and CDR2 to SYGVKD.

Receptor amplification or capture employed multiplex PCR. Sequencing instrument: Illumina HiSeq 4000. iRepertoire HTBI primers and Arm-PCR amplification of CDR3 regions were used to construct TCR beta libraries. Gel purification was performed on PCR products prior to sequencing. The original pipeline was this. Across samples, 55 to 80 TRBV and 12 to 15 TRBJ segments were identified and used for gene usage analysis of CDR3 amino acid clonotypes. COPE and FqMerger were used to merge the filtered high-quality paired reads into contigs. BLAST was used to align contigs to IMGT TRBV, TRBD and TRBJ reference genes, and CDR3 was defined according to IMGT. Highly expanded clones were defined as clonotypes with a frequency above 0.1%. Repertoire diversity was measured by Shannon entropy, and V-J evenness by the Gini coefficient. A clonotype was considered public if more than one individual shared it. TCRdb handled the public reads itself, with Q25 trimming in fastp and clone calling in MiXCR, and kept productive beta chains. Rows with one shared CDR3 protein collapse into an entry with the most common genes and DNA. These V and J calls originate from TCRdb's pipeline instead of the authors' own analysis. Present in this sample are about 420,000 distinct CDR3 sequences, about a sixth of which were seen just once. Together, the top ten hold under 30% of the sample.

This clonotype showed up just a few times. The antigen this receptor binds is unknown. Nothing much larger sits one base from this clone, and base qualities are not available. This same sample was also taken into another study, of T cells in Graves' hyperthyroidism and ophthalmopathy. As described in the second report: Graves' hyperthyroidism was defined as stable when no progression to ophthalmopathy occurred over 18 months of follow-up. The hyperthyroidism patients were between 18 and 65 years old and newly diagnosed, with a disease duration of less than 2 months. Exclusion was applied to patients with uncontrolled infections, other autoimmune diseases, pregnancy or lactation. Diagnoses were established on the basis of clinical symptoms, serum thyroxine and TRAb, thyroid ultrasound, and orbital computed tomography. The first round of RT-PCR for the TCR CDR3 was performed with the HTBI primer set and the Qiagen OneStep RT-PCR kit. Most expanded thyroid clonotypes (frequency above 0.001) were also detected in blood, a finding suggesting that blood repertoires may reflect thyroid immune responses. Ophthalmopathy was separated from stable hyperthyroidism by a 13 V-J signature model, with around 88% sensitivity and about 81% specificity obtained in cross-validation and 80%/75% obtained in testing. In validation, the model predicted progression to ophthalmopathy a median of around 6.5 months before onset, with approximately 71% sensitivity and 72.22% specificity. TCR V-J signatures able to tell the groups apart were searched for in a discovery cohort of 100 patients, of whom around 43 had Graves' ophthalmopathy and about 55 had stable Graves' hyperthyroidism. Prospective prediction of ophthalmopathy was tested in an independent validation cohort consisting of some 20 hyperthyroidism patients and 15 to 17 patients who later progressed to ophthalmopathy. The 75 to 100 discovery patients were divided at random into training and test sets in a 7:3 ratio. In several Graves' hyperthyroidism patients, the study also compared T-cell repertoires from thyroid tissue with T-cell repertoires from blood. Following sampling, methimazole starting at 30 mg daily was given to hyperthyroidism patients, and high-dose intravenous methylprednisolone was given to ophthalmopathy patients. Libraries were constructed in a second round of multiplex PCR, after which size selection and purification were performed. Paired-end sequencing of the libraries was performed with 100 bp reads on an Illumina HiSeq2000. Raw data were processed with SOAPnuke, discarding reads with adapters, uncalled bases, mean Phred below 15, or no exact constant-primer or identifier match. High-quality paired reads were merged using COPE v1.2.5, and each unique nucleotide sequence was defined as a clonotype. Clonotypes were aligned to IMGT TRBV, TRBD and TRBJ reference segments using MiTCR v1.1. Analysis was restricted to V-J combinations with a frequency above 0.0001, which covered 98% to 99.2% of repertoires. A TCS score was defined as the ratio between F50 (clonal expansion) and ExV (chaos), using BLOSUM62-based TCRdist between CDR3 peptides within each V-J. Welch's t-statistics and random forest reduced fewer than 600 V-J features to fewer than 15, which were used in a naive Bayes classifier (R e1071). Sample size was not statistically predetermined, and investigators were not blinded to group allocation. TCR Vbeta CDR3 sequencing of roughly 140 peripheral blood samples (43 ophthalmopathy, around 80 hyperthyroidism and 17 progressor patients) is reported in the paper.

Sequencing used peripheral blood mononuclear cells (PBMCs), obtained at new diagnosis, from a patient treated with antithyroid drugs. This receptor was obtained from a woman aged 18-29 years with Graves disease. Donor details come from another sample of the same person, matched by shared clones. The chain links TRBV10-3 with TRBJ1-5; the junction holds 9 bases that match TRBD1. The nucleotide sequence reads as follows: TGTGCCACCCGACGGACAGGGGAGAGCAATCAGCCCCAGCATTTT. It translates to CATRRTGESNQPQHF.